This TCR beta chain comes out of a study of shared clonotypes between healthy human individuals. General observations from the study: Having only a few donors restricted how much genetic and exposure-history diversity was captured. Inspection by rarefaction showed sorted-subset sequencing to be incomplete despite large depth.

Per the original methods: ImmunoSEQ gave junction-only sequences without quality scores, so filtering differed. TCRdb's copy holds only in-frame clones and misses some; the assay was immunoSEQ multiplex PCR. V and J calls and clone size are those listed in that table; D and trimming were worked out from the DNA. The table has around 200,000 clones, approximately 70% seen once. J was trimmed by 0 bases and V by 1 base; bases with no gene match: 4. CDR3 size: 17 residues. Germline V gene data show CDR1 as SEHNR and CDR2 as FQNEAQ (reference sequence). Worth noting for this clone: The target antigen is unknown.

This chain links TRBV7-9 with TRBJ2-1, with TRBD2 identical over 9 bases. Material for sequencing was memory CD4+ T cells sorted from blood. Noted subset: CD45RA-negative fraction. The sequence was obtained from a man aged 25-45 years in good health. CDR3 nucleotide sequence: TGTGCCAGCAGCTTAGTCGGTAGCGGGAGCTCCTACAATGAGCAGTTCTTC. It codes for CASSLVGSGSSYNEQFF.